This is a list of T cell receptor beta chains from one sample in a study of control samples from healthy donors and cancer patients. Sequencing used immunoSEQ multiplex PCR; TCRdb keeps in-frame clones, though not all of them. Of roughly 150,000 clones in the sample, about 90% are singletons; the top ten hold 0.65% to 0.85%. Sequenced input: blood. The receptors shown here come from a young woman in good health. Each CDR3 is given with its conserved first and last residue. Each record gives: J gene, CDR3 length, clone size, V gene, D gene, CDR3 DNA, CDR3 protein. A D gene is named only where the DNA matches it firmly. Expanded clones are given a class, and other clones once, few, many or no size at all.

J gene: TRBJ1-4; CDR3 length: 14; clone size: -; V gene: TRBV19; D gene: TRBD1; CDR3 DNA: TGTGCCAGTAGTACTTATACAGGGGCGGAAAAACTGTTTTTT; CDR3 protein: CASSTYTGAEKLFF
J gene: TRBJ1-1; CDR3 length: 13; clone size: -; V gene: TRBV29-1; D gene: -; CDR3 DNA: TGCAGCGTTGAGGGCACGACGGGAACTGAAGCTTTCTTT; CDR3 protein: CSVEGTTGTEAFF
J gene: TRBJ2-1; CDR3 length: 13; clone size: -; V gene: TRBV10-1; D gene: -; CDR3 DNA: TGCGCCAGCAGTGGGACTCTCTTGGATGAGCAGTTCTTC; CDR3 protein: CASSGTLLDEQFF
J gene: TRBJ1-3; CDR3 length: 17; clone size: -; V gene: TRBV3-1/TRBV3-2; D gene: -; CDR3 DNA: TGTGCCAGCAGCCAAGATTGGGGGTATAACTCTGGAAACACCATATATTTT; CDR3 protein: CASSQDWGYNSGNTIYF
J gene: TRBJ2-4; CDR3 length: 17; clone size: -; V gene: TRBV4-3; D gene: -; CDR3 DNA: TGCGCCAGCAGCCAAGATCCCCTAGCTCGGAACAAAAACATTCAGTACTTC; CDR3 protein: CASSQDPLARNKNIQYF
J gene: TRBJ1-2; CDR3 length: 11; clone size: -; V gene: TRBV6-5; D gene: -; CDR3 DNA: TGTGCGACCTGGTTCTCCTATGGCTACACCTTC; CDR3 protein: CATWFSYGYTF
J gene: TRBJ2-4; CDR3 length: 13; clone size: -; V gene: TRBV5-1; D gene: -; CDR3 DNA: TGCGCCAGCAGCTTGGGGGGAGAAAACATTCAGTACTTC; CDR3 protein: CASSLGGENIQYF
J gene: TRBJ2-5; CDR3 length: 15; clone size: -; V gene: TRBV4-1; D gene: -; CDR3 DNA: TGCGCCAGCAGCCAAGGGCGAGGGGTTAAAGAGACCCAGTACTTC; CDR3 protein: CASSQGRGVKETQYF
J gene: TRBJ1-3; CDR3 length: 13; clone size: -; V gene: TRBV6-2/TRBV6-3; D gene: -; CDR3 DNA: TGTGCCAGCAGTTACTCGTCTGGAAACACCATATATTTT; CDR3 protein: CASSYSSGNTIYF
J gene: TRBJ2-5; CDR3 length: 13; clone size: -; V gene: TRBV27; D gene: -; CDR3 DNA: TGTGCCAGCAGTTTATGGGGGGAAGAGACCCAGTACTTC; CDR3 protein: CASSLWGEETQYF
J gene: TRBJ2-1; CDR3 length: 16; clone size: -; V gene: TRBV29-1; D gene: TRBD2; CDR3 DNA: TGCAGCGTTAGGGGGCGTACTAGCGGGGTTTACAATGAGCAGTTCTTC; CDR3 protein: CSVRGRTSGVYNEQFF
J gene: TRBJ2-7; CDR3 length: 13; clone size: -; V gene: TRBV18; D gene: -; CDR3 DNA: TGTGCCAGCTCACCTGGGATTACCTACGAGCAGTACTTC; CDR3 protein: CASSPGITYEQYF
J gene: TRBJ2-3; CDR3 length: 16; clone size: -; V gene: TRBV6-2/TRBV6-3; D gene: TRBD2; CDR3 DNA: TGTGCCAGCAGCCGACCTAGCGGGGGTAACGCGGATACGCAGTATTTT; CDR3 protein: CASSRPSGGNADTQYF
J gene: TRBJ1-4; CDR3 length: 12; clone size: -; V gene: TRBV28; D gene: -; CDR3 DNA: TGTGCCACAAGACGGTGGGGGGAAAAACTGTTTTTT; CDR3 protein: CATRRWGEKLFF
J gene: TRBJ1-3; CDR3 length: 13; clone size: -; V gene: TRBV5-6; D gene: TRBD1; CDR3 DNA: TGTGCCAGCAGCTTACAGGGGGTAAACACCATATATTTT; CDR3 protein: CASSLQGVNTIYF
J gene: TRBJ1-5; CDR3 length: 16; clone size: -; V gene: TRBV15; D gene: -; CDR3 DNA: TGTGCCACCAGCAGAACCACGGGACCAAACAATCAGCCCCAGCATTTT; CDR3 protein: CATSRTTGPNNQPQHF
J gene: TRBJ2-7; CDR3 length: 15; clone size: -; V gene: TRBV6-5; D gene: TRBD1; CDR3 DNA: TGTGCCAGCAGTCCCTCCCTCGGGGACAGCTACGAGCAGTACTTC; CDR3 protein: CASSPSLGDSYEQYF
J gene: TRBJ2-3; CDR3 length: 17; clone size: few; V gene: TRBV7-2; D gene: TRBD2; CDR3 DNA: TGTGCCAGCAGCTCTAGCGGAACTAGCGGGAGCACAGATACGCAGTATTTT; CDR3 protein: CASSSSGTSGSTDTQYF
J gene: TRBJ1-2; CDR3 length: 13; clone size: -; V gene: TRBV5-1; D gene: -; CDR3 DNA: TGCGCCAGCAGCTTGATGACAGACTATGGCTACACCTTC; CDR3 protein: CASSLMTDYGYTF
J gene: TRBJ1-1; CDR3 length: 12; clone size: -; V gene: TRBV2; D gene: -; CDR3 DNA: TGTGCCAGCAGAGGACTAAACACTGAAGCTTTCTTT; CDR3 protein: CASRGLNTEAFF
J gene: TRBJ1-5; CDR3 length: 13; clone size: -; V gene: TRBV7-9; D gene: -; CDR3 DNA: TGTGCCAGCAGCTTAGGGGCCACTCAGCCCCAGCATTTT; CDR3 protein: CASSLGATQPQHF
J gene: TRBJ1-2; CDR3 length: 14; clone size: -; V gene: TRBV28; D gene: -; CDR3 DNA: TGTGCCAGCAGTTTGACCAGGGGAGCCTATGGCTACACCTTC; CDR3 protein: CASSLTRGAYGYTF
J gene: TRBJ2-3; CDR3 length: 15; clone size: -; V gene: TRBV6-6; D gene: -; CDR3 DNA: TGTGCCAGCAGTTACACGGGACCCGGCACAGATACGCAGTATTTT; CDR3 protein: CASSYTGPGTDTQYF
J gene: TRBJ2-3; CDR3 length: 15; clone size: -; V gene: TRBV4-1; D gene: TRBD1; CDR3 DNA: TGCGCCAGCAGCCCTGGGACAGGGGGGACAGATACGCAGTATTTT; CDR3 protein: CASSPGTGGTDTQYF
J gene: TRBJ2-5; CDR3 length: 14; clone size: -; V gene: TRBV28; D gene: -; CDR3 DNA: TGTGCCAGCAGGCCGTCCAGGGGGGGGGAGACCCAGTACTTC; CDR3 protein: CASRPSRGGETQYF
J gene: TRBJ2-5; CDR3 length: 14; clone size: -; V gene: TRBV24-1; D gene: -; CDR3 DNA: TGTGCCACCAGTGACTCGACCGAGGGGGAGACCCAGTACTTC; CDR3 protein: CATSDSTEGETQYF
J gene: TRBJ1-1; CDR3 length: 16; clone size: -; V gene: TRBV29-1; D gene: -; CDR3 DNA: TGCAGCGTTGAAGATCTCTATCCCCGGGGGAACACTGAAGCTTTCTTT; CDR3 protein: CSVEDLYPRGNTEAFF
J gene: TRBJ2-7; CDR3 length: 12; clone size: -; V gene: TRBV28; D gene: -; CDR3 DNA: TGTGCCACCCGACAGGGAGGCTACGAGCAGTACTTC; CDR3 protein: CATRQGGYEQYF
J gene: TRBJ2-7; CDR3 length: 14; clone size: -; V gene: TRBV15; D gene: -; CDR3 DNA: TGTGCCACCAGCAGAGAAAGGGGCTCTCGAGAGCAGTACTTC; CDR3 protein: CATSRERGSREQYF
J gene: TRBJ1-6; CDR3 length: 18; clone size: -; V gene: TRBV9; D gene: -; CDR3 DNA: TGTGCCAGCAGCGTAAGCCCTAAGAGGCAGGAGGAGAATTCACCCCTCCACTTT; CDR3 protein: CASSVSPKRQEENSPLHF
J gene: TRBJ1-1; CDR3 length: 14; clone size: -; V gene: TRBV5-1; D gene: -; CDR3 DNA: TGCGCCAGCAGCTTGGCGGGGAGTAAAGCTGAAGCTTTCTTT; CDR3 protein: CASSLAGSKAEAFF
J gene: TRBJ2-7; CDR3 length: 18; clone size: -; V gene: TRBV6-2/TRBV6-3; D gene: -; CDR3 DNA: TGTGCCAGCAGCCACCCCGTCGGCGAGCTCATTTATTCCTACGAGCAGTACTTC; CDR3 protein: CASSHPVGELIYSYEQYF
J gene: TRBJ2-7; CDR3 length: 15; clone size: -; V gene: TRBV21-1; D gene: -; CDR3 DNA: TGTGCCAGCAGCCCTCGGACTAGCGGGAGGGGGGAGCAGTACTTC; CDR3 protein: CASSPRTSGRGEQYF
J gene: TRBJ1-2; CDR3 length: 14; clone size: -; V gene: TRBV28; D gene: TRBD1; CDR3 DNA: TGTGCCAGCAGTTCAGACCAGGGGGCCTATGGCTACACCTTC; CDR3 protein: CASSSDQGAYGYTF
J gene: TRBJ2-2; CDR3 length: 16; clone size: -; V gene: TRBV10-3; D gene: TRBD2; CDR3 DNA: TGTGCCATCAGTGACCCCGGGACTAGCGAGACCGGGGAGCTGTTTTTT; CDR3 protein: CAISDPGTSETGELFF
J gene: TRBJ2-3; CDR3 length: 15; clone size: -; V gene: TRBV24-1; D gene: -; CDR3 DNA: TGTGCCACCAGTGATTTCCCTAGAAACACAGATACGCAGTATTTT; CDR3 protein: CATSDFPRNTDTQYF
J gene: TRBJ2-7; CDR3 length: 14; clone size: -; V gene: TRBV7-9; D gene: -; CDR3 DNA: TGTGCCAGCAGCTTAGTTTCGTCCCCCTACGAGCAGTACTTC; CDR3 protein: CASSLVSSPYEQYF
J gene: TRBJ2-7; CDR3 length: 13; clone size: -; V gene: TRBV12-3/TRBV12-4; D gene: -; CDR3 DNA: TGTGCCAGCAGTAAAACAGGGACCTACGAGCAGTACTTC; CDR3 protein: CASSKTGTYEQYF
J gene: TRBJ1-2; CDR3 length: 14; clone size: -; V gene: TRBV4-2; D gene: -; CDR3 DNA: TGTGCCAGCAGCCCGAGGGGGGCGCCCGATGGCTACACCTTC; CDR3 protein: CASSPRGAPDGYTF
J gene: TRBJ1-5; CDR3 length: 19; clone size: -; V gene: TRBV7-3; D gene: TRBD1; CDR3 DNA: TGTGCCAGCAGCTTAATCCCCGACAGGGACCTCTTTAGCAATCAGCCCCAGCATTTT; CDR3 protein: CASSLIPDRDLFSNQPQHF
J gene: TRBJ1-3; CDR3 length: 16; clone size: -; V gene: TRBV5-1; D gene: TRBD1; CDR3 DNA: TGCGCCAGCAGCTTGGGAGGGACAGCGGCTGGAAACACCATATATTTT; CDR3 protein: CASSLGGTAAGNTIYF
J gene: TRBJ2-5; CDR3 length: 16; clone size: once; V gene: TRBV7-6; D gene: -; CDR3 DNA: TGTGCCAGCAGCTTAGAAGGGGAGACACCCCAAGAGACCCAGTACTTC; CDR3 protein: CASSLEGETPQETQYF
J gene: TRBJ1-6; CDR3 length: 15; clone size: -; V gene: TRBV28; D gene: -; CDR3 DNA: TGTGCCAGCAGGACAGGTGAAGTTTATAATTCACCCCTCCACTTT; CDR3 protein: CASRTGEVYNSPLHF
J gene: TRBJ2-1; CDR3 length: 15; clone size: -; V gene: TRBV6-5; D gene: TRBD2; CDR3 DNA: TGTGCCAGCAGTTCCGGGACTAGCATCTACAATGAGCAGTTCTTC; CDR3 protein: CASSSGTSIYNEQFF
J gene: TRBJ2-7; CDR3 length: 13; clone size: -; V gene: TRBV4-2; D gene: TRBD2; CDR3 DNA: TGTGCCAGCAGCCCCCGACTAGCGGGGGAGCAGTACTTC; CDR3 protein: CASSPRLAGEQYF
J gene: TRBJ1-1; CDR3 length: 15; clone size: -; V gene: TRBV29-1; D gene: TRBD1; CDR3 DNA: TGCAGCGTCCCCCCGACAGGGACTTCGCCCGTTGAAGCTTTCTTT; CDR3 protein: CSVPPTGTSPVEAFF
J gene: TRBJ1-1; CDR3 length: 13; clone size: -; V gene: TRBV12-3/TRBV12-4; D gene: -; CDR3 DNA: TGTGCCAGCAGTTTAGGGACGGGGACTGAAGCTTTCTTT; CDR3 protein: CASSLGTGTEAFF
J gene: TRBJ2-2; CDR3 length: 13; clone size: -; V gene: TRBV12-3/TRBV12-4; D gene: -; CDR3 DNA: TGTGCCAGCAGGCGGACAGACACCGGGGAGCTGTTTTTT; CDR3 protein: CASRRTDTGELFF
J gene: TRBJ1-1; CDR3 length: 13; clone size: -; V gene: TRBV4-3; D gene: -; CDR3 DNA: TGCGCCAGCAGCCAAGATTGGGGGACTGAAGCTTTCTTT; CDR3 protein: CASSQDWGTEAFF
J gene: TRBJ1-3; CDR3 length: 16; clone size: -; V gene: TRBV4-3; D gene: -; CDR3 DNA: TGCGCCAGCAGCCAAGAATCCAGGTACTCTGGAAACACCATATATTTT; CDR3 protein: CASSQESRYSGNTIYF
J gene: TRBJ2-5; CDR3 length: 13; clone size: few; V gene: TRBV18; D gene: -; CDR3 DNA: TGTGCCAGCTCACAAGGTCTCCAAGAGACCCAGTACTTC; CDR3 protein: CASSQGLQETQYF
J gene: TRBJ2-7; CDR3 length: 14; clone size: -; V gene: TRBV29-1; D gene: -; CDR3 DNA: TGCAGCGTAAGAGACGGCAGTCGGGGGTACGAGCAGTACTTC; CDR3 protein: CSVRDGSRGYEQYF
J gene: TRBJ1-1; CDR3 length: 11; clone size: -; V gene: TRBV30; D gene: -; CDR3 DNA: TGTGCCTGGAATCGTGAGACTGAAGCTTTCTTT; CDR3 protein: CAWNRETEAFF
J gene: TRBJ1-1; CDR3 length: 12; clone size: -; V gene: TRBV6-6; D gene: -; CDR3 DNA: TGTGCCAGCAGTTACTCGACCACTGAAGCTTTCTTT; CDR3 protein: CASSYSTTEAFF
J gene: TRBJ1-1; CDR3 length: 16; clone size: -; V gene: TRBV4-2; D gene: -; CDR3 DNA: TGTGCCAGCAGCCAAGATAGGGGGGAGGGGGACACTGAAGCTTTCTTT; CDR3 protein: CASSQDRGEGDTEAFF
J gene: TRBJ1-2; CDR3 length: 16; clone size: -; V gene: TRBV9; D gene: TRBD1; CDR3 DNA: TGTGCCAGCAGCAACTTCCGGGACAGGGGGGTCTATGGCTACACCTTC; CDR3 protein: CASSNFRDRGVYGYTF
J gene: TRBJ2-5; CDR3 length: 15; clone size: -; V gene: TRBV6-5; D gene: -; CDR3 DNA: TGTGCCAGCAGTTACTCGGCAGGACCTCAAGAGACCCAGTACTTC; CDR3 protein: CASSYSAGPQETQYF
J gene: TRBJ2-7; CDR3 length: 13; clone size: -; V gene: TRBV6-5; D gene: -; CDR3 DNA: TGTGCCAGCAGTTACTCGACTGGATACGAGCAGTACTTC; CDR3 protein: CASSYSTGYEQYF